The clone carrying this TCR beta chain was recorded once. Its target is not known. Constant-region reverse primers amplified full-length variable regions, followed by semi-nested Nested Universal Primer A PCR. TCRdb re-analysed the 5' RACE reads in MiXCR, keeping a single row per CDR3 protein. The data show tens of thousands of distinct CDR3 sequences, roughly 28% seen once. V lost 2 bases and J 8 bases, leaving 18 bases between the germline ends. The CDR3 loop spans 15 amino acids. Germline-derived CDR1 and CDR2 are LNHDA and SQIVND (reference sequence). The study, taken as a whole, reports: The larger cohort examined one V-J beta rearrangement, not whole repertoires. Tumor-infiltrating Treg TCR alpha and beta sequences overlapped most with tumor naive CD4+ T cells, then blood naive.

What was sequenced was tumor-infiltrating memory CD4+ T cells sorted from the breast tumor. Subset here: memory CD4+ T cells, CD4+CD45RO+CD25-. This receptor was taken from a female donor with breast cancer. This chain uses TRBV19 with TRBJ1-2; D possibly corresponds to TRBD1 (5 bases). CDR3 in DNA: TGTGCCAGTAGTATACAGGGAATAGGGATGAGGGGCTACACCTTC. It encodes CASSIQGIGMRGYTF. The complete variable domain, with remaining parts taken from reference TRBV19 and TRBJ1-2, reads DGGITQSPKYLFRKEGQNVTLSCEQNLNHDAMYWYRQDPGQGLRLIYYSQIVNDFQKGDIAEGYSVSREKKESFPLTVTSAQKNPTAFYLCASSIQGIGMRGYTFGSGTRLTVV.